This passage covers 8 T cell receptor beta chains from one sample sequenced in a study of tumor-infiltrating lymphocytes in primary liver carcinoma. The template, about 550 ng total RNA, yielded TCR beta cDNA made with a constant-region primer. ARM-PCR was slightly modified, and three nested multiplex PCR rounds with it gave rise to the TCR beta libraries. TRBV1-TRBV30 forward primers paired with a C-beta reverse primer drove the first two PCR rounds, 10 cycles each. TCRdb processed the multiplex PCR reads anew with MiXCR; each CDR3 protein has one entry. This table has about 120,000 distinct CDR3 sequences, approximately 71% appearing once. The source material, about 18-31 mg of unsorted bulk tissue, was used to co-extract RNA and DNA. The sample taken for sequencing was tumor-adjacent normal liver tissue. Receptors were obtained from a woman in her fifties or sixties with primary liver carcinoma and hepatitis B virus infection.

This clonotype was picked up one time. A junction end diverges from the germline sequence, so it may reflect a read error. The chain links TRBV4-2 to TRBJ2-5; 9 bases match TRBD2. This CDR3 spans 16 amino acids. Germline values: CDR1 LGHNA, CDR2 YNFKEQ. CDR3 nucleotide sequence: TGTGCCAGCGGCCAAGATACAGCGGGGGGTGGTAAGACCCACTACTTC. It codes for CASGQDTAGGGKTHYF.

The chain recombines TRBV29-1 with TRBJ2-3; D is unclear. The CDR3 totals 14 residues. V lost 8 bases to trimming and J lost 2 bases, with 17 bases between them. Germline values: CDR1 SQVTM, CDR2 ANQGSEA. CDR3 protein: CSIGDGSTTDTQYF. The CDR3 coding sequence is TGCAGCATTGGAGATGGGTCGACCACAGATACGCAGTATTTT.

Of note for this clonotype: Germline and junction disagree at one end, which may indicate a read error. CDR3 in DNA: TGTGCCAGCAGCTTAGAACACCTACCGAACACTGGAGCTTTCTTT. Amino acid sequence: CASSLEHLPNTGAFF. This chain connects TRBV11-2 to TRBJ1-1; D is uncertain. The germline CDR1 and CDR2 sequences are SGHAT and FQNNGV. This CDR3 has 15 residues.

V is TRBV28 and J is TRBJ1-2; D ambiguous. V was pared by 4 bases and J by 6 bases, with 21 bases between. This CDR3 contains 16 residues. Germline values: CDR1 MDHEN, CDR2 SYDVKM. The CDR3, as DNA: TGTGCCAGCAGTTCCCCCTTTGGCAGGAAGGTGGATGGCTACACCTTC. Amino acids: CASSSPFGRKVDGYTF.

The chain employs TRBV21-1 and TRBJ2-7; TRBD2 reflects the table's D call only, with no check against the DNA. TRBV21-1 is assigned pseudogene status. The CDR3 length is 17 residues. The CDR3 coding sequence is TGTGCCAGCAGCAGAAGGGGCCCGTCAATGAGCTCCTACGAGCAGTACTTC. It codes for CASSRRGPSMSSYEQYF.

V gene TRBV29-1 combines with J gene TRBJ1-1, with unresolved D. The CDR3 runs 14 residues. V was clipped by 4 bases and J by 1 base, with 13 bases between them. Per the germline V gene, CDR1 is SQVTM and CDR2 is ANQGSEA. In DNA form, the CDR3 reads TGCAGCGTTGTTTGGATTGTGAAGAACACTGAAGCTTTCTTT. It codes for CSVVWIVKNTEAFF.

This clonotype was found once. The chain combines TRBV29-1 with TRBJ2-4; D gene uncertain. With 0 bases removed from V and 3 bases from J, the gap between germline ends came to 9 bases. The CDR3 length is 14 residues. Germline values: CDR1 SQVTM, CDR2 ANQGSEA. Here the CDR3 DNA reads TGCAGCGTTGAAGAGCCATGGGTCAAAAACATTCAGTACTTC. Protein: CSVEEPWVKNIQYF.

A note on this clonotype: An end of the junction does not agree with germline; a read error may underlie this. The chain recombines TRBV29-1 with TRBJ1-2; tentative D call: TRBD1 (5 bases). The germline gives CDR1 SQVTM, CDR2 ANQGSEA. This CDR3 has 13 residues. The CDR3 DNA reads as TGCAGCGTTGAAGAGGGGGAGGGCTATGGTTACACCTTC. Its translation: CSVEEGEGYGYTF.